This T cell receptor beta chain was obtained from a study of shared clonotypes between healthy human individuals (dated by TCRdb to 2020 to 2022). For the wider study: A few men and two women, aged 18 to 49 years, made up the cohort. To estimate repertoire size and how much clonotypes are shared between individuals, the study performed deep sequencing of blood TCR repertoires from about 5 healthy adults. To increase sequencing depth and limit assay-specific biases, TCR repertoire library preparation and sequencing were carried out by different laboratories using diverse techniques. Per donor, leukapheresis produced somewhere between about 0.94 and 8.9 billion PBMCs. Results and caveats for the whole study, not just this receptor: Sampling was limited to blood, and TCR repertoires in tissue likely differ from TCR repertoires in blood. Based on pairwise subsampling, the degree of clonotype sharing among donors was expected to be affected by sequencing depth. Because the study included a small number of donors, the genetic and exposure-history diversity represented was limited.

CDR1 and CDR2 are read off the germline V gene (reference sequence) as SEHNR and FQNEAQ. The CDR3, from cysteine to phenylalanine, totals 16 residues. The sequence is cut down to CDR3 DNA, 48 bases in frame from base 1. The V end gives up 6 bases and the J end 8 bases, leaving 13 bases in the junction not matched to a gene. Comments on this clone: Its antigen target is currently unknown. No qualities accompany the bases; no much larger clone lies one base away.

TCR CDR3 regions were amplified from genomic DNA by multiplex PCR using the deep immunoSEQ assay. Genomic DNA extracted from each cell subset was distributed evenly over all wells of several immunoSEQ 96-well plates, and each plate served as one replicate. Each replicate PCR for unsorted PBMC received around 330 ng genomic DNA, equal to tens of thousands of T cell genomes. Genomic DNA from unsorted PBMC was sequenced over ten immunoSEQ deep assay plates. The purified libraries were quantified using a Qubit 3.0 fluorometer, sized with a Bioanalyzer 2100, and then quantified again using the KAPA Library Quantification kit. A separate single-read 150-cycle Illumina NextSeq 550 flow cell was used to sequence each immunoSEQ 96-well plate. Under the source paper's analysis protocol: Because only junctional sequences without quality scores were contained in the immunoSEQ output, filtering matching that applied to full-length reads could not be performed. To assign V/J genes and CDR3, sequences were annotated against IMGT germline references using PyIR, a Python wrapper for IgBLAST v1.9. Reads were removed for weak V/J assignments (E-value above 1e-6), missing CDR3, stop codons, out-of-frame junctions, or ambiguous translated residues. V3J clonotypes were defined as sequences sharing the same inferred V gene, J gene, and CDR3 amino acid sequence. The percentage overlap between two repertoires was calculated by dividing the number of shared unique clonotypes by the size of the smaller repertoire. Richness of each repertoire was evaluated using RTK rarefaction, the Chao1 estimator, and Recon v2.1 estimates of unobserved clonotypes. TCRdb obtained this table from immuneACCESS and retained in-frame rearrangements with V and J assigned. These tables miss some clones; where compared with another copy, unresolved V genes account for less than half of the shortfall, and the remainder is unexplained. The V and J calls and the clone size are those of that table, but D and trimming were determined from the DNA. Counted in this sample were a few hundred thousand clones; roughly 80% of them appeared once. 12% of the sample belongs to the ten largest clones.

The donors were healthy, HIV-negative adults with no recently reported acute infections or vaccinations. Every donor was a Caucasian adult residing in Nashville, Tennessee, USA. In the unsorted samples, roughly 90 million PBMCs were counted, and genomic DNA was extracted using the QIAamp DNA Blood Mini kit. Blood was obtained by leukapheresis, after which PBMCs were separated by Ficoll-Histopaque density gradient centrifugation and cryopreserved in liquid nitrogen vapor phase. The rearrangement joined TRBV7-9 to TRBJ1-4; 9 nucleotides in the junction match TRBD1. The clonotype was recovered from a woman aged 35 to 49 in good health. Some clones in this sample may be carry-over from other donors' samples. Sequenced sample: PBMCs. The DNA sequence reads TGTGCCAGCAGTCCACACCGGGACAGGGAAGGAGAAAAACTGTTTTTT. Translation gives CASSPHRDREGEKLFF.